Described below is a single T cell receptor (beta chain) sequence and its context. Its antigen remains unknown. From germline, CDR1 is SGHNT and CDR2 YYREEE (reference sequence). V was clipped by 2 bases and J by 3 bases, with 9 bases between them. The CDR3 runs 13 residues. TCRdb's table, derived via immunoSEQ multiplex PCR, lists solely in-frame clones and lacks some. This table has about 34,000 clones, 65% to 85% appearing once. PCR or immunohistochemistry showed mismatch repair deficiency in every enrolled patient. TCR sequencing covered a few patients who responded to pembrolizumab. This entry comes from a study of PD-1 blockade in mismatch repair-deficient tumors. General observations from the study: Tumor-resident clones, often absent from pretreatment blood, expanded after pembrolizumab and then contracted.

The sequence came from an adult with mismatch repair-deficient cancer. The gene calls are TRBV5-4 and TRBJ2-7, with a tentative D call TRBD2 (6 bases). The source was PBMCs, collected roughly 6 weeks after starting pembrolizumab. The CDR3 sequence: CASSFKEGYEQYF. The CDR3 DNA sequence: TGTGCCAGCAGCTTCAAGGAGGGCTACGAGCAGTACTTC.